A selection of T cell receptor beta chains follows, all from one sample in a study of early T cells in non-severe SARS-CoV-2 infection. From the 5' RACE reads, TCRdb called clonotypes with MiXCR, one entry per CDR3 protein. The table has approximately 77,000 distinct CDR3 sequences, about 5% seen once. Here the sequenced sample was whole blood, taken at baseline. The receptor source for this set is an adult who was a healthcare worker with PCR-confirmed SARS-CoV-2 infection or an uninfected control (not recorded which). CDR3s include the opening cysteine and the closing phenylalanine or tryptophan.

CASSLGTDYEQYF TRBJ2-7 TRBV3-1
CASSSQLAGQDEQYF TRBJ2-7 TRBV7-6
CASSIQGADYGYTF TRBJ1-2 TRBV5-4
CASSPTAYEQYF TRBJ2-7 TRBV18
CASSPEYGRDLTGELFF TRBJ2-2 TRBV7-9
CASSQGPQETQYF TRBJ2-5 TRBV7-2
CASSLGVGGYTF TRBJ1-2 TRBV12-3/TRBV12-4
CSARRGGQGPYEQYF TRBJ2-7 TRBV20-1
CSVADRSNTEAFF TRBJ1-1 TRBV29-1
CASMRGILAGGEQFF TRBJ2-1 TRBV12-3/TRBV12-4
CASSFNAGGLQEQFF TRBJ2-1 TRBV5-1
CASSMGGNTEAFF TRBJ1-1 TRBV6-1
CARAEQGDGFHEQYF TRBJ2-7 TRBV21-1
CASSYADTQYF TRBJ2-3 TRBV10-2
CASSVGADTQYF TRBJ2-3 TRBV9
CSVSHLGGKETQYF TRBJ2-5 TRBV29-1
CASSQGQRNTGELFF TRBJ2-2 TRBV14
CSARRDGPLSGNTIYF TRBJ1-3 TRBV20-1
CSARVRPRYEQFF TRBJ2-1 TRBV20-1
CASSQRAGIEQFF TRBJ2-1 TRBV4-2
CASSNGQGGNQPQHF TRBJ1-5 TRBV12-3/TRBV12-4
CSARDGGKGPLHF TRBJ1-6 TRBV20-1
CASSISGSFTGELFF TRBJ2-2 TRBV19
CAWRQTGSGYTF TRBJ1-2 TRBV30
CASSLGGPLEKLFF TRBJ1-4 TRBV7-2
CASSPMGSGSPRGTGELFF TRBJ2-2 TRBV4-1
CASSLLGGRGYTF TRBJ1-2 TRBV4-1
CASSPFTEAFF TRBJ1-1 TRBV7-2
CASSPKRSIYNTQYF TRBJ2-3 TRBV5-4